Listed here are 12 T cell receptor beta chains from one sample, sequenced in a study of shared clonotypes between healthy human individuals. Data came from immunoSEQ multiplex PCR; TCRdb stores just in-frame clones and leaves some out. The table lists 2 million to 2.5 million clones, more than 85% of them singletons, with 0.36% in the top ten. The source material was naive CD4+ T cells from PBMCs. Sample subset: CD45RA+ positively selected. These receptors were taken from a young man in good health. Some clones in this sample may be carry-over from other donors' samples.

This chain joins TRBV27 and TRBJ1-5; D ambiguous. V dropped 5 bases and J dropped 0 bases, with 14 bases sitting between them. CDR3 size: 16 residues. From germline, CDR1 is MNHEY and CDR2 SMNVEV (reference sequence). The CDR3 region is CASSPLAGYSNQPQHF. CDR3 bases: TGTGCCAGCAGTCCACTGGCGGGATATAGCAATCAGCCCCAGCATTTT.

This clone was counted a single time. The chain combines TRBV28 with TRBJ2-1, with 11 positions matching TRBD2. V lost 8 bases and J lost 0; bases outside the gene matches: 9. In germline, CDR1 is MDHEN, CDR2 SYDVKM. CDR3 length: 17 residues. The chain's CDR3 is CASSVSGRASSYNEQFF. The DNA of the CDR3 is TGTGCCAGCTCGGTTAGCGGGAGGGCCAGCTCCTACAATGAGCAGTTCTTC.

The V and J genes are TRBV10-3 and TRBJ2-5; D gene unclear. Germline V gene data show CDR1 as ENHRY and CDR2 as SYGVKD. CDR3 length: 15 residues. With 3 bases removed from V and 2 bases from J, the gap between germline ends came to 13 bases. The CDR3 is CAISEREGSQETQYF. The CDR3 nucleotides are TGTGCCATCAGTGAAAGGGAAGGATCACAAGAGACCCAGTACTTC.

The chain links TRBV2 to TRBJ2-2, with TRBD2 identical over 9 bases. The length of the CDR3 is 15 residues. The germline CDR1 and CDR2 sequences are SNHLY and FYNNEI. The V gene end was trimmed by 6 bases and the J gene end by 4 bases; junction bases not matched to a gene: 6. The CDR3 loop reads CASRPLAGSTGELFF. The CDR3 DNA reads as TGTGCCAGCAGGCCCCTAGCGGGAAGCACCGGGGAGCTGTTTTTT.

The CDR3 protein is CASSQNLGPSGFNEQFF. The CDR3 coding sequence is TGCGCCAGCAGCCAAAATTTAGGGCCTAGCGGTTTTAATGAGCAGTTCTTC. The rearrangement joins TRBV4-3 to TRBJ2-1; 7 positions match TRBD2. Germline V lookup: CDR1 LGHNA, CDR2 YSLEER. Trimming removed 2 bases from V and 7 bases from J; junction bases left unmatched: 14. This CDR3 has 17 residues.

The rearrangement links TRBV27 to TRBJ2-5; 8 bases agree with TRBD1. CDR1 MNHEY and CDR2 SMNVEV come from the germline V gene (reference sequence). CDR3 length: 17 amino acids. V shed 2 bases, J shed 5 bases, and the junction held 13 bases outside the gene matches. CDR3 sequence (DNA): TGTGCCAGCAGTTTAAATGGGCTGGACAGGGCGGTGGAGACCCAGTACTTC. Protein sequence: CASSLNGLDRAVETQYF.

This clone was seen once. The rearrangement joins TRBV5-1 to TRBJ2-2, with TRBD1 identical over 10 bases. Trimming cost V 0 bases and J 3 bases; bases outside gene matches: 2. The CDR3 consists of 16 residues. Germline V gives CDR1 SGHRS, CDR2 YFSETQ. CDR3 nucleotide sequence: TGCGCCAGCAGCTTGGAGGGACAGGGGTACACCGGGGAGCTGTTTTTT. Amino acid sequence: CASSLEGQGYTGELFF.

The CDR3 nucleotides read TGTGCCAGCAGCCTCAGCGGGTGGGCGTCAGATACGCAGTATTTT. This gives the protein CASSLSGWASDTQYF. The chain has TRBV5-4 and TRBJ2-3; TRBD2 is a possible D gene (6 bases). The V and J ends lost 4 bases and 4 bases respectively, with 16 bases between them. Germline loops: CDR1 SGHNT, CDR2 YYREEE (reference sequence). There are 15 residues in the CDR3. Filled out from reference TRBV5-4 and TRBJ2-3, the complete variable domain reads ETGVTQSPTHLIKTRGQQVTLRCSSQSGHNTVSWYQQALGQGPQFIFQYYREEENGRGNFPPRFSGLQFPNYSSELNVNALELDDSALYLCASSLSGWASDTQYFGPGTRLTVL.

About this clone itself: The identical CDR3 is also encoded by other nucleotide sequences in the sample. The chain's CDR3 is CASSRDRANTEAFF. The CDR3 DNA follows: TGTGCCAGCAGTAGGGACAGGGCGAACACTGAAGCTTTCTTT. V and J are TRBV27 and TRBJ1-1; 9 bases are shared with TRBD1. From germline, CDR1 is MNHEY and CDR2 SMNVEV (reference sequence). The CDR3 consists of 14 residues. With V trimmed by 5 bases and J by 1 base, 2 bases remained unmatched.

A single count supports this clone. The chain employs TRBV19 and TRBJ1-3; D unclear. CDR1 is LNHDA, CDR2 SQIVND, per germline (reference sequence). The V end lost 4 bases, the J end lost 4 bases, and 14 bases lay between the germline ends. There are 15 residues in the CDR3. The CDR3, as DNA: TGTGCCAGTAGTACTACCGGGCTGGGAGGAAACACCATATATTTT. This gives the protein CASSTTGLGGNTIYF.

The genes are TRBV7-3 and TRBJ2-3; perhaps TRBD2 as D (5 bases). The CDR3 contains 16 residues. Looked up from germline, CDR1 is SGHTA and CDR2 is FQGTGA. Between the trimmed V and J ends, which lost 2 bases and 2 bases, there was a span of 14 bases. As DNA, the CDR3 is TGTGCCAGCAGCTTAGGAGGCCAGCAGACCACAGATACGCAGTATTTT. It codes for CASSLGGQQTTDTQYF.

In the case of this clone: Within the sample, other DNA sequences also encode this same CDR3. CDR3: CASRRGEETQYF. CDR3 coding DNA: TGCGCCAGCAGGCGAGGAGAAGAGACCCAGTACTTC. The chain links TRBV5-1 to TRBJ2-5; D ambiguous. Germline V gene lookup returns CDR1 SGHRS and CDR2 YFSETQ. This CDR3 is built from 12 residues. Trimming stripped 5 bases from V and 3 bases from J, with 8 bases between.